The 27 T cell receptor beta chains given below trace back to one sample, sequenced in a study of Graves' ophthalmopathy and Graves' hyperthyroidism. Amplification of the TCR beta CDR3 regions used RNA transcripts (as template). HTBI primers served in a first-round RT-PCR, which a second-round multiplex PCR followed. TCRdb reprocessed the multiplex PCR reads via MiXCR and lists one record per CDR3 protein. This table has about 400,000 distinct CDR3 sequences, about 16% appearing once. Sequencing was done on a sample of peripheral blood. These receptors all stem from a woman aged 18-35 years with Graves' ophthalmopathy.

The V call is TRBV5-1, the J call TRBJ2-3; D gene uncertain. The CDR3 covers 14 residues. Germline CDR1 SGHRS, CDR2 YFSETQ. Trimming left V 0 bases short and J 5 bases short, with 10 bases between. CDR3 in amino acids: CASSLAALGDTQYF. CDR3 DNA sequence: TGCGCCAGCAGCTTGGCGGCCTTGGGAGATACGCAGTATTTT.

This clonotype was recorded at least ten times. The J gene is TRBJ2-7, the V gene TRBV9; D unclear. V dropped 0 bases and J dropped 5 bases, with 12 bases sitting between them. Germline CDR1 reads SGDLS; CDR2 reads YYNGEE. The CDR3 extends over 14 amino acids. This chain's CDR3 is CASSVGGNRHEQYF. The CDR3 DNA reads TGTGCCAGCAGCGTAGGTGGGAATCGCCACGAGCAGTACTTC.

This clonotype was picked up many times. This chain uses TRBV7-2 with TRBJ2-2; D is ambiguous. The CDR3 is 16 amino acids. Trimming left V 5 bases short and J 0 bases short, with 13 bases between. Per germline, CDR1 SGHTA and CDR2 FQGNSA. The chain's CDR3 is CASSANSISNTGELFF. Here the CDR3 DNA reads TGTGCCAGCAGCGCCAACTCAATCTCGAACACCGGGGAGCTGTTTTTT.

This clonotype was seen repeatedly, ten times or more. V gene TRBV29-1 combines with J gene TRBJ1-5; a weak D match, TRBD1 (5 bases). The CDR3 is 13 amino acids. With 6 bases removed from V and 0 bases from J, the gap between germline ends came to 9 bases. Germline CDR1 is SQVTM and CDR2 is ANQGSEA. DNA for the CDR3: TGCAGCGTGGGGCGGGGTAGCAATCAGCCCCAGCATTTT. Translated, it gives CSVGRGSNQPQHF.

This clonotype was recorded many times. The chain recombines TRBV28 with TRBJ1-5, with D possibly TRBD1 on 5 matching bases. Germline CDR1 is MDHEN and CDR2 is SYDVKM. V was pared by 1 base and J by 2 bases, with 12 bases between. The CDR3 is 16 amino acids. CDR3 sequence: CASSLSGGGGNQPQHF. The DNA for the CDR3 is TGTGCCAGCAGTTTATCCGGGGGTGGGGGCAATCAGCCCCAGCATTTT.

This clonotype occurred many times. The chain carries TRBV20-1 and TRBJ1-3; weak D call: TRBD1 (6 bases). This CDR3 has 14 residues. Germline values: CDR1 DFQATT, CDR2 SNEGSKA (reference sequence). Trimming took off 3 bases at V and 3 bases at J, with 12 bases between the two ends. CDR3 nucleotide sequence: TGCAGTGCTAGGGGGGCCGCAAATGGAAACACCATATATTTT. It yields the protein CSARGAANGNTIYF.

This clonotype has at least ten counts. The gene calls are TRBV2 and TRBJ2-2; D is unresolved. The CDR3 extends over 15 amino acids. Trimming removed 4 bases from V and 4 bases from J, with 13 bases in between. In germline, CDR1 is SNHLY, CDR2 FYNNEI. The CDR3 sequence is CASSVQDRLTGELFF. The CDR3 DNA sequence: TGTGCCAGCAGTGTGCAGGACCGACTCACCGGGGAGCTGTTTTTT.

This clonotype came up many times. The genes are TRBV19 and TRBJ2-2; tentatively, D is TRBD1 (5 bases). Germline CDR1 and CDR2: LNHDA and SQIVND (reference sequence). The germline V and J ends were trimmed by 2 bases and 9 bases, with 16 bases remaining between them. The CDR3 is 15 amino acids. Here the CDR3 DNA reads TGTGCCAGTAGTATATTTCTAAGACAGAACCGGGAGCTGTTTTTT. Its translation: CASSIFLRQNRELFF. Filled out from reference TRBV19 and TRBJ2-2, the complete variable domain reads DGGITQSPKYLFRKEGQNVTLSCEQNLNHDAMYWYRQDPGQGLRLIYYSQIVNDFQKGDIAEGYSVSREKKESFPLTVTSAQKNPTAFYLCASSIFLRQNRELFFGEGSRLTVL.

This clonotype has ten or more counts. CDR3 amino acids: CASSLESTTHIRPSNTEAFF. In DNA form, the CDR3 reads TGTGCCAGCAGTTTAGAGAGTACGACCCATATCCGCCCCTCGAACACTGAAGCTTTCTTT. The J gene is TRBJ1-1, the V gene TRBV28; D ambiguous. V was shortened by 2 bases and J by 1 base, with 26 bases between the two germline ends. The V gene's germline CDR1 is MDHEN and CDR2 SYDVKM. The CDR3 has 20 residues.

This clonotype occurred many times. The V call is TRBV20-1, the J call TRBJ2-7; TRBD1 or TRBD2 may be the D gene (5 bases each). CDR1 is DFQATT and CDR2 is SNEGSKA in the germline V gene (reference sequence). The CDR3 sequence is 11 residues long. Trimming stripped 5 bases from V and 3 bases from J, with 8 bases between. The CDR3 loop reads CSARDLYEQYF. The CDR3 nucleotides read TGCAGTGCTCGGGACCTCTACGAGCAGTACTTC.

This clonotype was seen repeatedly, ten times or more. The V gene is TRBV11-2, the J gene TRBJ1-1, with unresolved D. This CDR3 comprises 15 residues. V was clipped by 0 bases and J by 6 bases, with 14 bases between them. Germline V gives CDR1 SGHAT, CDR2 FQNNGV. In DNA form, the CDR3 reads TGTGCCAGCAGCTTAGACAATTCAGTCATCGCTGAAGCTTTCTTT. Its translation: CASSLDNSVIAEAFF.

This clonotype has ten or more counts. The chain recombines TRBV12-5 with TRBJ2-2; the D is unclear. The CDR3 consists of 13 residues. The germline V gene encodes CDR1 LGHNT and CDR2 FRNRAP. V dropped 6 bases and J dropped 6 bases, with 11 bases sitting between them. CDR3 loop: CASGGSIAGELFF. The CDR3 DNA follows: TGTGCTAGTGGGGGATCCATCGCCGGGGAGCTGTTTTTT.

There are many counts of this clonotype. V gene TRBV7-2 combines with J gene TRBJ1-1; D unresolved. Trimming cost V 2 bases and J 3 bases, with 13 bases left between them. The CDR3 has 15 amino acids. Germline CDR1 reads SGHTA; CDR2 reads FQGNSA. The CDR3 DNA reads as TGTGCCAGCAGCTTACTCCCAGAAGACTACACTGAAGCTTTCTTT. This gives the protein CASSLLPEDYTEAFF. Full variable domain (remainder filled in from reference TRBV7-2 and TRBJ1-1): GAGVSQSPSNKVTEKGKDVELRCDPISGHTALYWYRQSLGQGLEFLIYFQGNSAPDKSGLPSDRFSAERTGGSVSTLTIQRTQQEDSAVYLCASSLLPEDYTEAFFGQGTRLTVV.

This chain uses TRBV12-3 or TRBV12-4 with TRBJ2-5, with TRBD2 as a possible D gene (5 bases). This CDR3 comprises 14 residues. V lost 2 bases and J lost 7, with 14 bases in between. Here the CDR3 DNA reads TGTGCCAGCAGTTTAACGGGGAACCCGGGGACCCAGTACTTC. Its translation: CASSLTGNPGTQYF.

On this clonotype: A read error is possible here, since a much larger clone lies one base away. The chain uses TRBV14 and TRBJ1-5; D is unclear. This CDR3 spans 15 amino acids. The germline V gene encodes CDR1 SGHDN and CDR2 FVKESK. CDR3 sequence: CAGSLDPASNQPQHF. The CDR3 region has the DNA TGTGCCGGCAGCCTTGACCCCGCAAGCAATCAGCCCCAGCATTTT.

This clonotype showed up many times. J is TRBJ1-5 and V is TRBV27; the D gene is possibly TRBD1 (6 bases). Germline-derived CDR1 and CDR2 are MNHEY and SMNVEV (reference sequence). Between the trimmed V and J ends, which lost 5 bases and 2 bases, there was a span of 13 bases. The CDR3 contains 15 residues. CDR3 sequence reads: CASSPGDTGNQPQHF. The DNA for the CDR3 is TGTGCCAGCAGTCCCGGGGACACAGGCAATCAGCCCCAGCATTTT.

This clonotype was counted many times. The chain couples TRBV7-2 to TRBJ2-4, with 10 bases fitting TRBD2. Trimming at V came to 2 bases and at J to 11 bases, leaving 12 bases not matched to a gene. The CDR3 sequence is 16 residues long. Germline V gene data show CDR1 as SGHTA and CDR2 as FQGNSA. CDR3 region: CASSLRLAGLQGVQYF. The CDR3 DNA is TGTGCCAGCAGCTTACGACTAGCGGGTCTCCAGGGCGTTCAGTACTTC.

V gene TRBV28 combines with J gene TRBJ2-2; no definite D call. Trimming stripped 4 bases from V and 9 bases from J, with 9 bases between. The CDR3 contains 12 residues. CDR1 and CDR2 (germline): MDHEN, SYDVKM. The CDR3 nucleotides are TGTGCCAGCAGTTACCTACACCGGGAGCTGTTTTTT. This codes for CASSYLHRELFF.

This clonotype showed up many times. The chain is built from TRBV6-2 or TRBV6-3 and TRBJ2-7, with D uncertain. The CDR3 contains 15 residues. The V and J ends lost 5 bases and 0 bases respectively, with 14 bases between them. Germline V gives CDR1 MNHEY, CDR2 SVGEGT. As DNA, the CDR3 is TGTGCCAGCAGTGACGCTATACCGGGCTCCTACGAGCAGTACTTC. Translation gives CASSDAIPGSYEQYF.

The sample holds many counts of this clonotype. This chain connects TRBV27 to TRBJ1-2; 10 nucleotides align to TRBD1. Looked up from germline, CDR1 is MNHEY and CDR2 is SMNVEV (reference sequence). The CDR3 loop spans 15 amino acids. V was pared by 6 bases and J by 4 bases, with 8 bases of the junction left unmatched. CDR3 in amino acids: CASSLTGTGAYGYTF. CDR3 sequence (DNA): TGTGCCAGCAGCCTAACCGGGACAGGGGCCTATGGCTACACCTTC.

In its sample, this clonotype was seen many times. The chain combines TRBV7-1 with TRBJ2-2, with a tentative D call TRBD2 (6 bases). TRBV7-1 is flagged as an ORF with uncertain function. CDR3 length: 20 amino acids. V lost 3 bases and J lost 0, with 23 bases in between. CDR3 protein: CASSSPPFPLKRANTGELFF. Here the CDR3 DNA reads TGTGCCAGCAGCTCCCCCCCCTTCCCCCTGAAGCGGGCGAACACCGGGGAGCTGTTTTTT.

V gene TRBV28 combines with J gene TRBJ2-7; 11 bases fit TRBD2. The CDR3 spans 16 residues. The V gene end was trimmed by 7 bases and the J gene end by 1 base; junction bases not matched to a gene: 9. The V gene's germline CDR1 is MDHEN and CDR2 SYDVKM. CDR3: CASTPPPSGGSYEQYF. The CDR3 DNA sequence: TGTGCCAGCACCCCCCCTCCTAGCGGGGGGTCCTACGAGCAGTACTTC.

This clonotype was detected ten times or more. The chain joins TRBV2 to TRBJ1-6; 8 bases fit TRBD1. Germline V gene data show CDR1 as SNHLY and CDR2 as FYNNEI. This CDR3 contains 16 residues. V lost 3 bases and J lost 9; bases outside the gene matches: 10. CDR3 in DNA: TGTGCCAGCAGTGAGGGTCAGGGGGCCGCTTTTTCACCCCTCCACTTT. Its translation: CASSEGQGAAFSPLHF.

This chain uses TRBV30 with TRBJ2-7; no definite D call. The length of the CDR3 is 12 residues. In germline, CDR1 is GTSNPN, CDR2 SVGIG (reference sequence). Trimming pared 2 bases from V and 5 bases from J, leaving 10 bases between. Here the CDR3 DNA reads TGTGCCTGGAGTTACAGCAGCCACGAGCAGTACTTC. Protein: CAWSYSSHEQYF.

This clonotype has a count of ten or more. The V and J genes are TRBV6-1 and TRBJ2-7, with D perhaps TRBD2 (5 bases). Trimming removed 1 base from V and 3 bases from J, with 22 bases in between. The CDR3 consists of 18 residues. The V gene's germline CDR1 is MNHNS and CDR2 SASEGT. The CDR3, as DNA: TGTGCCAGCAGTGAAGTAGGGTCAGGAGGACCCTTAATCTACGAGCAGTACTTC. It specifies CASSEVGSGGPLIYEQYF.

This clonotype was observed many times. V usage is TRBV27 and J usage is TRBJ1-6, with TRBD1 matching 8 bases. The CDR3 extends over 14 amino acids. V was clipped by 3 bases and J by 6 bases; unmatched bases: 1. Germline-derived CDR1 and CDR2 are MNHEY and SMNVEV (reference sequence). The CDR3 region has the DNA TGTGCCAGCAGTTTGGGACAGGTTAATTCACCCCTCCACTTT. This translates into CASSLGQVNSPLHF.

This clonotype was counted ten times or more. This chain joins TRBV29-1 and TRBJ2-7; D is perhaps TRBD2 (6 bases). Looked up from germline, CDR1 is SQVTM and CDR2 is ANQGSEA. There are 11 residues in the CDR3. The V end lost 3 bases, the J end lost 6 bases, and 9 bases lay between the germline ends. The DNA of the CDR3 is TGCAGCGTTGAGGGGGGAGGCGAGCAGTACTTC. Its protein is CSVEGGGEQYF.